A single sample is the source of the 5 T cell receptor beta chains below, sequenced in a study of CXCR3-negative and CXCR3-positive naive CD8 T cells. The method, 5' RACE with UMI labels, was used to prepare the TRB cDNA libraries. TCRdb reprocessed the 5' RACE reads and reports one entry per CDR3 protein, with no DNA. In all, the sample yields 65,000 to 95,000 distinct CDR3 sequences. The sequenced sample consisted of naive CXCR3- CD8+ T cells from blood. The subset denotes: CD45RO-CCR7+CD27+CD95- naive CD8+ T cells lacking CXCR3 (TNR3-). The receptor set was obtained from a human donor in good health. Some clones in this sample may be carry-over from other donors' samples.

The chain uses TRBV6-2 or TRBV6-3 and TRBJ1-1; TCRdb designates TRBD1, a call that cannot be tested without DNA. This CDR3 is 15 amino acids long. The germline CDR1 and CDR2 sequences are MNHEY and SVGEGT. The CDR3 loop reads CASSYGDREITEAFF.

This chain uses TRBV29-1 with TRBJ2-1; TCRdb calls TRBD1, which cannot be checked without DNA. The CDR3 is made up of 12 amino acids. The germline CDR1 and CDR2 sequences are SQVTM and ANQGSEA. CDR3 amino acids: CSARQPGREQFF.

V is TRBV29-1 and J is TRBJ2-3; the D call of TRBD2 rests on TCRdb alone, since no DNA is present to check it. The CDR3 sequence is 16 residues long. Germline lookup yields CDR1 SQVTM and CDR2 ANQGSEA. CDR3 in amino acids: CSVIRAERGNPDTQYF.

The chain combines TRBV7-9 with TRBJ1-4; TCRdb's D call, TRBD1, is unchecked because there is no DNA. The CDR3 has 14 amino acids. The germline V gene has CDR1 SEHNR and CDR2 FQNEAQ (reference sequence). The CDR3 loop is CASSRGIGGEKLFF.

The rearrangement uses TRBV21-1 and TRBJ2-3. TRBV21-1 counts as a pseudogene. The CDR3 is made up of 12 amino acids. CDR3 in amino acids: CASSRTALTQYF.